These T cell receptor beta chains were read from a single sample in a study of control samples from healthy donors and cancer patients. Profiling relied on immunoSEQ multiplex PCR, and the TCRdb table lists in-frame clones only, not all of them. The repertoire includes 100,000 to 150,000 clones, roughly 88% of them detected once, and roughly 3.2% sits in the top ten. The sample comprised blood. These receptors all stem from a man aged 45-60 years in good health. Each CDR3 is given without its conserved first and last residue.

ASSESLGSNQPQH	TRBJ1-5	TRBV2
ASSQRQESSGNTIY	TRBJ1-3	TRBV18
ASSLGTGIGNTIY	TRBJ1-3	TRBV28
ASSLRLGLAGGLADTQY	TRBJ2-3	TRBV28
ASSTHRGNQPQH	TRBJ1-5	TRBV7-2
ASRIRGNTGELF	TRBJ2-2	TRBV6-5
ASTVQGGYEQY	TRBJ2-7	TRBV6-5
ASSETGTEAF	TRBJ1-1	TRBV6-6
ASSEGATDLYEQY	TRBJ2-7	TRBV9
ASSLGENTEAF	TRBJ1-1	TRBV18
SVGSENTEAF	TRBJ1-1	TRBV29-1
ASRRTSGAADTQY	TRBJ2-3	TRBV28
AGKDSSGGDTDTQY	TRBJ2-3	TRBV2
ASSEVGAQIRTGELF	TRBJ2-2	TRBV2
AWTYGASAYNEQF	TRBJ2-1	TRBV30
ASSSGTGFGYT	TRBJ1-2	TRBV7-2
ASSNADTQY	TRBJ2-3	TRBV5-4
AYGMRGTYNSPLH	TRBJ1-6	TRBV30
AWSPLAGAHYEQY	TRBJ2-7	TRBV30
ATSDVQGAAETQY	TRBJ2-5	TRBV24-1